This T cell receptor (beta chain) is drawn from a study of blood T cell repertoires in COVID-19. Study at large: The United States, Italy and Spain were the sources of the acute and convalescent COVID-19 samples. Sources were T cells, B-cell-depleted T cells, or PBMCs; the material itself was cDNA or gDNA.

The CDR3 consists of 15 residues. Germline V CDR1 and CDR2: SEHNR, FQNEAQ (reference sequence). V trimming: 3 bases; J trimming: 7 bases; junction bases outside the gene matches: 4. Per the authors' pipeline: Reference gene primer amplification gave nucleated cell count estimates. Clones were read by immunoSEQ multiplex PCR, and TCRdb kept only the in-frame ones, dropping some. V and J calls and clone size come straight from that table; D and trimming were deduced from the DNA. Of approximately 35,000 clones listed, around nine tenths are singletons. The chain combines TRBV7-9 with TRBJ1-6; 9 positions agree with TRBD1. The sequenced material came from peripheral blood. The clonotype comes from a human donor in a cohort sampled during active COVID-19. The CDR3 sequence is CASSFQGQGNSPLHF. DNA for the CDR3: TGTGCCAGCAGCTTCCAGGGACAGGGAAATTCACCCCTCCACTTT.